A selection of T cell receptor beta chains follows, all from one sample in a study of radiotherapy plus CTLA-4 blockade in lung cancer. Produced via immunoSEQ multiplex PCR; TCRdb's table is partial and in-frame only. The sample yields more than 25,000 clones, less than 80% seen once. This material consisted of peripheral blood, taken from a patient treated with radiotherapy plus ipilimumab. These receptors originate from a human donor with non-small cell lung cancer who had stable disease on radiotherapy plus ipilimumab. CDR3s include the opening cysteine and the closing phenylalanine or tryptophan. A D gene is named only where the DNA matches it firmly. Size tells how often a clone was seen (once, few, many) or the class of an expanded clone, and some rows leave it out.

size: .; J: TRBJ1-4; V: TRBV6-5; D: TRBD1; CDR3: CASSSLTGVEKLFF; DNA: TGTGCCAGCAGTTCACTGACAGGGGTTGAAAAACTGTTTTTT
size: once; J: TRBJ1-4; V: TRBV18; D: .; CDR3: CASSPPGFATNEKLFF; DNA: TGTGCCAGCTCACCCCCAGGGTTTGCAACTAATGAAAAACTGTTTTTT
size: .; J: TRBJ2-3; V: TRBV4-3; D: .; CDR3: CASSQGGVRTDTQYF; DNA: TGCGCCAGCAGCCAAGGAGGGGTACGCACAGATACGCAGTATTTT
size: few; J: TRBJ1-6; V: TRBV6-6; D: TRBD1; CDR3: CASSPSPGQNSPLHF; DNA: TGTGCCAGCAGTCCGTCCCCGGGACAGAATTCACCCCTCCACTTT
size: once; J: TRBJ1-3; V: TRBV4-1; D: TRBD1; CDR3: CASSQGDSGGGNTIYF; DNA: TGCGCCAGCAGCCAAGGGGACAGTGGGGGTGGAAACACCATATATTTT
size: few; J: TRBJ1-1; V: TRBV4-1; D: .; CDR3: CASSQGGIEAFF; DNA: TGCGCCAGCAGCCAAGGAGGGATTGAAGCTTTCTTT
size: once; J: TRBJ1-1; V: TRBV6-1; D: .; CDR3: CASSEWPGTLEAFF; DNA: TGTGCCAGCAGTGAATGGCCCGGGACACTTGAAGCTTTCTTT
size: .; J: TRBJ1-1; V: TRBV28; D: .; CDR3: CASSSRTEAFF; DNA: TGTGCCAGCAGTTCCCGGACAGAAGCTTTCTTT
size: .; J: TRBJ1-5; V: TRBV6-6; D: .; CDR3: CASSYLVDSPYQPQHF; DNA: TGTGCCAGCAGTTACTTGGTCGACAGCCCGTATCAGCCCCAGCATTTT
size: .; J: TRBJ2-1; V: TRBV10-3; D: TRBD2; CDR3: CAISALTSGGAYEQFF; DNA: TGTGCCATCAGTGCCCTCACTAGCGGGGGGGCCTATGAGCAGTTCTTC
size: once; J: TRBJ1-2; V: TRBV25-1; D: .; CDR3: CASSESGLGYTF; DNA: TGTGCCAGCAGTGAAAGTGGGCTCGGCTACACCTTC
size: .; J: TRBJ2-1; V: TRBV18; D: .; CDR3: CASSPSPGGGNEQFF; DNA: TGTGCCAGCTCACCATCTCCAGGGGGAGGCAATGAGCAGTTCTTC
size: .; J: TRBJ1-6; V: TRBV6-1; D: TRBD1; CDR3: CASTPGTGGSPLHF; DNA: TGTGCCAGCACCCCCGGGACAGGGGGTTCACCCCTCCACTTT
size: .; J: TRBJ1-4; V: TRBV5-1; D: TRBD1; CDR3: CASSLVGTGNNEKLFF; DNA: TGCGCCAGCAGCTTGGTAGGGACAGGGAATAATGAAAAACTGTTTTTT
size: .; J: TRBJ1-1; V: TRBV6-6; D: .; CDR3: CASSRRENTEAFF; DNA: TGTGCCAGCAGCCGCAGGGAGAACACTGAAGCTTTCTTT
size: .; J: TRBJ1-3; V: TRBV5-6; D: .; CDR3: CASSLDGMSRTMGNTIYF; DNA: TGTGCCAGCAGCTTGGATGGGATGAGTAGGACAATGGGAAACACCATATATTTT
size: .; J: TRBJ1-2; V: TRBV27; D: .; CDR3: CASSLSGTPSADYGYTF; DNA: TGTGCCAGCAGTTTATCCGGGACACCATCTGCGGACTATGGCTACACCTTC
size: .; J: TRBJ2-7; V: TRBV4-1; D: .; CDR3: CASSQAPGGRYEQYF; DNA: TGCGCCAGCAGCCAAGCCCCTGGGGGAAGGTACGAGCAGTACTTC
size: .; J: TRBJ1-5; V: TRBV19; D: .; CDR3: CASGRDGGSNQPQHF; DNA: TGTGCCAGCGGACGGGATGGGGGAAGCAATCAGCCCCAGCATTTT
size: .; J: TRBJ2-2; V: TRBV21-1; D: .; CDR3: CASSTHCRGAGELFF; DNA: TGTGCCAGCAGCACACATTGTCGGGGGGCCGGGGAGCTGTTTTTT
size: .; J: TRBJ1-1; V: TRBV5-5; D: .; CDR3: CASSWRSGNTEAFF; DNA: TGTGCCAGCAGCTGGAGGTCAGGAAACACTGAAGCTTTCTTT
size: .; J: TRBJ2-2; V: TRBV7-2; D: .; CDR3: CASSLAPGIAGELFF; DNA: TGTGCCAGCAGCTTAGCGCCGGGGATTGCCGGGGAGCTGTTTTTT
size: .; J: TRBJ2-5; V: TRBV30; D: .; CDR3: CAWSSPGGEGYF; DNA: TGTGCCTGGAGTTCCCCTGGGGGAGAGGGGTACTTC
size: .; J: TRBJ2-3; V: TRBV18; D: TRBD1; CDR3: CASSSRTGGADTQYF; DNA: TGTGCCAGCTCATCTCGGACAGGGGGAGCAGATACGCAGTATTTT
size: .; J: TRBJ1-6; V: TRBV10-3; D: .; CDR3: CAISESRQQIGSLHF; DNA: TGTGCCATCAGTGAGTCCCGACAGCAAATTGGATCCCTCCACTTT
size: .; J: TRBJ1-4; V: TRBV7-2; D: TRBD1; CDR3: CASQVPGQGEKLFF; DNA: TGTGCCAGCCAAGTTCCGGGACAGGGGGAAAAACTGTTTTTT
size: few; J: TRBJ1-2; V: TRBV25-1; D: .; CDR3: CASSDGILTGYTF; DNA: TGTGCCAGCAGTGATGGTATCCTCACCGGCTACACCTTC
size: .; J: TRBJ2-3; V: TRBV21-1; D: .; CDR3: CASSKGRVPVAGGRGTDTQYF; DNA: TGTGCCAGCAGCAAAGGGCGGGTCCCCGTAGCGGGGGGCCGGGGCACAGATACGCAGTATTTT
size: .; J: TRBJ1-2; V: TRBV10-3; D: .; CDR3: CAISESPPWGYGYTF; DNA: TGTGCCATCAGTGAGTCGCCCCCGTGGGGCTATGGCTACACCTTC
size: .; J: TRBJ2-7; V: TRBV10-3; D: .; CDR3: CAISDSREQYF; DNA: TGTGCCATCAGTGATTCCCGGGAGCAGTACTTC
size: .; J: TRBJ1-6; V: TRBV6-1; D: .; CDR3: CASSERWNNSPLHF; DNA: TGTGCCAGCAGTGAAAGATGGAACAATTCACCCCTCCACTTT
size: .; J: TRBJ2-5; V: TRBV2; D: .; CDR3: CASGRDRQETQYF; DNA: TGTGCCAGCGGACGGGACCGCCAAGAGACCCAGTACTTC
size: .; J: TRBJ1-2; V: TRBV29-1; D: .; CDR3: CSVEGRGSLVGYTF; DNA: TGCAGCGTTGAGGGGCGGGGCAGCCTGGTTGGCTACACCTTC
size: .; J: TRBJ1-1; V: TRBV19; D: TRBD1; CDR3: CASRGRDTEAFF; DNA: TGTGCCAGCAGGGGGAGGGACACTGAAGCTTTCTTT
size: .; J: TRBJ1-2; V: TRBV14; D: TRBD1; CDR3: CASSPRDRYYGYTF; DNA: TGTGCCAGCAGCCCCCGGGACAGATACTATGGCTACACCTTC
size: .; J: TRBJ2-4; V: TRBV19; D: .; CDR3: CASSIPGQLAKNIQYF; DNA: TGTGCCAGTAGTATCCCGGGACAACTAGCCAAAAACATTCAGTACTTC
size: .; J: TRBJ2-7; V: TRBV7-2; D: .; CDR3: CASSLDAGASSYEQYF; DNA: TGTGCCAGCAGCTTAGATGCGGGGGCTAGCTCCTACGAGCAGTACTTC
size: .; J: TRBJ2-1; V: TRBV27; D: TRBD1; CDR3: CASSPGTGMGNEQFF; DNA: TGTGCCAGCAGTCCCGGGACAGGGATGGGCAATGAGCAGTTCTTC
size: .; J: TRBJ2-5; V: TRBV18; D: .; CDR3: CASSPQGGGQSQETQYF; DNA: TGTGCCAGCTCACCACAAGGGGGGGGCCAGTCCCAAGAGACCCAGTACTTC
size: once; J: TRBJ1-6; V: TRBV9; D: .; CDR3: CASSDRDYNSPLHF; DNA: TGTGCCAGCAGCGACCGGGACTATAATTCACCCCTCCACTTT
size: .; J: TRBJ1-3; V: TRBV7-3; D: .; CDR3: CASSPQNSGNTIYF; DNA: TGTGCCAGCAGCCCTCAGAACTCTGGAAACACCATATATTTT
size: .; J: TRBJ1-3; V: TRBV29-1; D: .; CDR3: CSVEVAADTIYF; DNA: TGCAGCGTTGAAGTAGCAGCAGACACCATATATTTT
size: .; J: TRBJ2-3; V: TRBV18; D: TRBD2; CDR3: CASSPASSGGRDTQYF; DNA: TGTGCCAGCTCACCAGCGTCTAGCGGGGGAAGAGATACGCAGTATTTT
size: .; J: TRBJ1-4; V: TRBV7-8; D: .; CDR3: CASSLRQRSEKLFF; DNA: TGTGCCAGCAGCTTGAGACAGAGGAGTGAAAAACTGTTTTTT
size: .; J: TRBJ2-5; V: TRBV19; D: TRBD2; CDR3: CASSAPRDYEGTQYF; DNA: TGTGCCAGTAGTGCTCCGAGGGACTATGAAGGGACCCAGTACTTC
size: .; J: TRBJ1-1; V: TRBV10-3; D: .; CDR3: CAISESMNTEAFF; DNA: TGTGCCATCAGTGAGTCCATGAACACTGAAGCTTTCTTT
size: .; J: TRBJ1-1; V: TRBV7-6; D: .; CDR3: CASSLVVFGGGSMNTEAFF; DNA: TGTGCCAGCAGCTTAGTAGTGTTCGGGGGTGGGAGTATGAACACTGAAGCTTTCTTT
size: .; J: TRBJ2-3; V: TRBV7-2; D: TRBD1; CDR3: CASSTGQGKGSGDTQYF; DNA: TGTGCCAGCAGCACCGGACAGGGTAAAGGGTCAGGAGATACGCAGTATTTT
size: .; J: TRBJ1-2; V: TRBV7-9; D: .; CDR3: CASSLDSDYGYTF; DNA: TGTGCCAGCAGCTTAGACAGCGACTATGGCTACACCTTC
size: .; J: TRBJ1-2; V: TRBV5-1; D: .; CDR3: CASSLAPGLDYYGYTF; DNA: TGCGCCAGCAGCTTGGCCCCTGGCCTCGACTACTATGGCTACACCTTC
size: .; J: TRBJ1-1; V: TRBV7-2; D: .; CDR3: CASSWRGDTEAFF; DNA: TGTGCCAGCAGCTGGAGAGGGGACACTGAAGCTTTCTTT